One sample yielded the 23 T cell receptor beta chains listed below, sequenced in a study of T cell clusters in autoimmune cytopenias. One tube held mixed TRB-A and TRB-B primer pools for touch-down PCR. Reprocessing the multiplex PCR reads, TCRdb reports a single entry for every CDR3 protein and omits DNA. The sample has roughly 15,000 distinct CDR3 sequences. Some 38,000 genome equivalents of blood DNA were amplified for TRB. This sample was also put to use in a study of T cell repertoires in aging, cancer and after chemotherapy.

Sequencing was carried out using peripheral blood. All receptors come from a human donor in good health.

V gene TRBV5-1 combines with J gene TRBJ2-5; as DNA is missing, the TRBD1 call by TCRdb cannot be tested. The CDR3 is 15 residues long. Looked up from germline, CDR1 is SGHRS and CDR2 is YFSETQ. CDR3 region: CASSPGAESGQTQYF.

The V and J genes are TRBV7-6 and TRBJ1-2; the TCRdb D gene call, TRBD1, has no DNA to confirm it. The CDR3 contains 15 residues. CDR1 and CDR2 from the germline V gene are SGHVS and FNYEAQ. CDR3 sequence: CASSSPTDPKTDYTF.

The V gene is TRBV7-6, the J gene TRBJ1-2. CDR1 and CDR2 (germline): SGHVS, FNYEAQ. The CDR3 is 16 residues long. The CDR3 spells CASSLVAGDLTYGYTF.

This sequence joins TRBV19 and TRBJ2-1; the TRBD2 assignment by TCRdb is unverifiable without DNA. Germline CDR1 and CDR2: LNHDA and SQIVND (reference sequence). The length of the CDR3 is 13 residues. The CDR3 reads CASSRLAGVEQFF.

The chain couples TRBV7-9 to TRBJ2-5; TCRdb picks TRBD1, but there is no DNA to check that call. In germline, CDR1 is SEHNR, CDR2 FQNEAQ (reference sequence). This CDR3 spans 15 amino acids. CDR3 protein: CASSTGQLYGETQYF. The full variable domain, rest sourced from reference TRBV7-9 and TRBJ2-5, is DTGVSQNPRHKITKRGQNVTFRCDPISEHNRLYWYRQTLGQGPEFLTYFQNEAQLEKSRLLSDRFSAERPKGSFSTLEIQRTEQGDSAMYLCASSTGQLYGETQYFGPGTRLLVL.

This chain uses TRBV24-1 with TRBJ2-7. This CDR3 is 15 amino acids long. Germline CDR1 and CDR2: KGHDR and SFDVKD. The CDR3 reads CATLAHGGSSYEQYF.

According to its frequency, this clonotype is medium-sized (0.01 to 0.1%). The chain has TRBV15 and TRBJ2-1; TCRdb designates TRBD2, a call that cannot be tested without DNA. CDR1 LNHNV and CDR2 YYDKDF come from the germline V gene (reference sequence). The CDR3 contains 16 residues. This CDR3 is CATSRGNSGSYDEQFF.

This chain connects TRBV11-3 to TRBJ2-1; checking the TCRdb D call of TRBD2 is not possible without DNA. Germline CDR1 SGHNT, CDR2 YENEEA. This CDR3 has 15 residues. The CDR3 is CASSLEGGIYNEQFF.

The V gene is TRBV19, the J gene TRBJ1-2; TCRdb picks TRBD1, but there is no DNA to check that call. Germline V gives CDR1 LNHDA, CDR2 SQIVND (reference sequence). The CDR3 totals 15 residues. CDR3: CASSKTGTGIYGYTF.

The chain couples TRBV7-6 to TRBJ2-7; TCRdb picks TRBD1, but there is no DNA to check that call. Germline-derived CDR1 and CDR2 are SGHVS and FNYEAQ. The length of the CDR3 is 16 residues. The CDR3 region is CASSFTPGQGVREQYF. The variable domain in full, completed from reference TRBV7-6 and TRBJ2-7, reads GAGVSQSPRYKVTKRGQDVALRCDPISGHVSLYWYRQALGQGPEFLTYFNYEAQQDKSGLPNDRFSAERPEGSISTLTIQRTEQRDSAMYRCASSFTPGQGVREQYFGPGTRLTVT.

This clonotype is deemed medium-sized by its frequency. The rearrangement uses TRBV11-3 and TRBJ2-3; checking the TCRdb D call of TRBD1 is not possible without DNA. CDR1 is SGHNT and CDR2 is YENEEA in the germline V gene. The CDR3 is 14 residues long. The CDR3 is CASSLGPQWDTQYF.

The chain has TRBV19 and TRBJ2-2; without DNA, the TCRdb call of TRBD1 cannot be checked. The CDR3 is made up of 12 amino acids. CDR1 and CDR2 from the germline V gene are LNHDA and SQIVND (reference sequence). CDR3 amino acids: CASSEGYGELFF.

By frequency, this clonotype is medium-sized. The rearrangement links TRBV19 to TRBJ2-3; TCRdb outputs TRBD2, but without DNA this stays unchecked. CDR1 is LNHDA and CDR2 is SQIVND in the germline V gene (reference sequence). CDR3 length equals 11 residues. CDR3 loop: CATGLIDTQYF.

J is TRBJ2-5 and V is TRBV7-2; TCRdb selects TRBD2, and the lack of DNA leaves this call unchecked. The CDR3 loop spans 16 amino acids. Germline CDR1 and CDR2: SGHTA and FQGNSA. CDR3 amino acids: CASSSRTSGRRETQYF.

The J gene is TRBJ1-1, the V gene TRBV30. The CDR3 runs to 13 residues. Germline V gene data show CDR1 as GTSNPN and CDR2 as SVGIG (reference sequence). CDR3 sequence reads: CAWKSAFKTEAFF.

The CDR3 here is CASSLGFENEQYF. This chain joins TRBV11-3 and TRBJ2-7. The CDR3 has 13 residues. Germline loops: CDR1 SGHNT, CDR2 YENEEA.

CDR3 amino acids: CSVVGGGFPGNTEAFF. This chain uses TRBV29-1 with TRBJ1-1; TCRdb reports TRBD1, a call that lacks DNA to check it against. The CDR3 spans 16 residues. From germline, CDR1 is SQVTM and CDR2 ANQGSEA.

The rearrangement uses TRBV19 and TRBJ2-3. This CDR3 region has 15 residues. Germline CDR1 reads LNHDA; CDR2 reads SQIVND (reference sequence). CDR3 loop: CASSIIFAGTDTQYF.

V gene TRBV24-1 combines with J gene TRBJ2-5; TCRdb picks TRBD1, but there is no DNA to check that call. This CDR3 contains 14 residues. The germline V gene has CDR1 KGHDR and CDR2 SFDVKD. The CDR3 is CATSDLNRAETQYF.

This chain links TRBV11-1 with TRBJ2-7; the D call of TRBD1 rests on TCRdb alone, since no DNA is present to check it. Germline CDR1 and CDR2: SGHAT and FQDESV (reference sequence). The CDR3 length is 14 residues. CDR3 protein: CASNRGQSSYEQYF.

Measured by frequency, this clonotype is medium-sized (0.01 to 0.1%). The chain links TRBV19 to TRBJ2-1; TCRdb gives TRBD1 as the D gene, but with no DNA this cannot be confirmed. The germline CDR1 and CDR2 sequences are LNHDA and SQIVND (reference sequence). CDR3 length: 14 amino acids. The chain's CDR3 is CASTPFGRVHEQFF.

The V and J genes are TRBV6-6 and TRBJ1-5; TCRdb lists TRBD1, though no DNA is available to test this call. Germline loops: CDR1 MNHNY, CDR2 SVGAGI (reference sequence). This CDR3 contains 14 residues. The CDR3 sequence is CASVWDPGYQPQHF.

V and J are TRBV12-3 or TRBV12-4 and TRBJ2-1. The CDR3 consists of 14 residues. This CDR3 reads CASSLDHLSNEQFF.